This T cell receptor beta chain was sequenced in a study of T cells after somatic rescue of genetic block. The ends were cut back, 6 bases at V and 5 bases at J, with 22 bases in the middle. The V gene's germline CDR1 is SQVTM and CDR2 ANQGSEA. The CDR3 is 15 amino acids. The data were produced by immunoSEQ multiplex PCR, yet TCRdb's version contains in-frame clones alone and is incomplete. The top ten hold approximately 8% of the sample, which has roughly 11,000 clones, around 73% seen once. V usage is TRBV29-1 and J usage is TRBJ1-1, with a possible D match to TRBD1 (6 bases). Material: peripheral blood mononuclear cells (PBMCs). The sequence derives from a boy aged 10-17 years. Written as DNA, the CDR3 is TGCAGCGTGCTAGGGGGGGCGGGGAGTGGGACTGAAGCTTTCTTT. This sequence encodes CSVLGGAGSGTEAFF.